The TCR beta chain under discussion was sequenced for a study of blood T cells in healthy people across ages. Study outcomes and limitations: Aged donors had fewer naive CD4+ cells and lower diversity than long-lived donors.

The individuals who served as donors were healthy Caucasians living in Russia, aged roughly 6 to 90. A J-beta primer mix and a sample-barcoded 5' primer were used in a second PCR of roughly 7 to 12 cycles. MiXCR was run by TCRdb on the 5' RACE reads, yielding one entry per CDR3 protein. This sample carries about 720,000 distinct CDR3 sequences, about 20% of them seen once, and the ten largest clones take less than 25%. This clonotype turned up a few times. Its antigen is not known. Trimming removed 5 bases at V and 4 bases at J, with 9 bases between. Germline CDR1 is SQVTM and CDR2 is ANQGSEA. The CDR3 has 13 residues.

Sequenced: blood. The source of this sequence is a man between 65 and 85 years old in good health. The J gene is TRBJ2-6, the V gene TRBV29-1; TRBD1 or TRBD2 may be the D gene (5 bases each). Here the CDR3 DNA reads TGCAGCGTTCGGGGCCAGGGGGCCAACGTCCTGACTTTC. This encodes CSVRGQGANVLTF.